The 12 T cell receptor beta chains in this list originate from one sample, sequenced in a study of yellow fever vaccine responses in identical twins. TCRdb re-called the RT-PCR reads with MiXCR, one entry per CDR3 protein. The sample shows about 13,000 distinct CDR3 sequences, 80% to 90% of them seen only once. The sequencing used T cells from blood (PBMCs), unsorted or a sorted subset (not recorded which), collected before or after yellow fever vaccination (not recorded which). These receptors came from a woman aged 18-29 years who received the yellow fever vaccine.

The chain uses TRBV28 and TRBJ2-6; D call uncertain. This CDR3 is 14 amino acids long. V dropped 4 bases and J dropped 0 bases, with 4 bases sitting between them. From germline, CDR1 is MDHEN and CDR2 SYDVKM. This chain's CDR3 is CASSSISGANVLTF. As DNA, the CDR3 is TGTGCCAGCAGTTCAATCTCTGGGGCCAACGTCCTGACTTTC.

The chain combines TRBV11-1 with TRBJ2-1, with TRBD2 matching over 16 bases. The CDR3 spans 15 residues. Looked up from germline, CDR1 is SGHAT and CDR2 is FQDESV (reference sequence). V lost 5 bases and J lost 8; bases outside the gene matches: 3. The CDR3 region is CASSAGTSGGDEQFF. The CDR3 DNA follows: TGTGCCAGCAGCGCCGGGACTAGCGGGGGGGATGAGCAGTTCTTC.

The chain's CDR3 is CASSPSALAGAEQFF. The CDR3 DNA follows: TGTGCCAGCTCACCTTCGGCACTAGCGGGAGCTGAGCAGTTCTTC. V is TRBV18 and J is TRBJ2-1; 11 bases are a match to TRBD2. The length of the CDR3 is 15 residues. Trimming removed 3 bases from V and 9 bases from J; junction bases left unmatched: 7. The V gene's germline CDR1 is KGHSH and CDR2 LQKENI.

The chain employs TRBV4-2 and TRBJ1-3; D is uncertain. V was shortened by 3 bases and J by 6 bases, with 3 bases between the two germline ends. The CDR3 runs 11 residues. Germline values: CDR1 LGHNA, CDR2 YNFKEQ. CDR3 sequence (DNA): TGTGCCAGCAGCCAGGAAAACACCATATATTTT. Protein sequence: CASSQENTIYF.

This clonotype was counted between two and nine times. This chain joins TRBV6-2 or TRBV6-3 and TRBJ2-3, with 7 bases lining up with TRBD1. The V and J ends lost 0 bases and 2 bases, in that order; junction bases with no gene match: 17. The CDR3 runs 20 residues. The germline V gene encodes CDR1 MNHEY and CDR2 SVGEGT. This CDR3 is CASSYSPGQSPMRTTDTQYF. The CDR3 bases are TGTGCCAGCAGTTACTCGCCGGGACAGTCGCCCATGCGGACCACAGATACGCAGTATTTT.

The rearrangement joins TRBV28 to TRBJ2-3; D gene uncertain. The germline gives CDR1 MDHEN, CDR2 SYDVKM. Trimming cost V 3 bases and J 14 bases, with 15 bases left between them. The CDR3 is 12 amino acids. The CDR3 reads CASSLPLYRPYF. The DNA for the CDR3 is TGTGCCAGCAGTTTGCCCCTCTACCGACCGTATTTT.

The chain links TRBV7-9 to TRBJ1-2, with a weak D call TRBD1 (6 bases). Between the trimmed V and J ends, which lost 5 bases and 1 base, there was a span of 8 bases. CDR3 size: 13 residues. CDR1 is SEHNR and CDR2 is FQNEAQ in the germline V gene (reference sequence). In DNA, the CDR3 is TGTGCCAGCAGCCCGGACAGTAACTATGGCTACACCTTC. It encodes CASSPDSNYGYTF.

The chain employs TRBV6-2 or TRBV6-3 and TRBJ2-2, with TRBD1 identical over 7 bases. Germline-derived CDR1 and CDR2 are MNHEY and SVGEGT. V was clipped by 4 bases and J by 0 bases; unmatched bases: 14. The CDR3 is 19 residues long. CDR3 loop: CASSSLTLDRSANTGELFF. The CDR3 DNA reads as TGTGCCAGCAGTTCCCTCACCTTGGACAGGAGCGCGAACACCGGGGAGCTGTTTTTT.

This chain joins TRBV7-2 and TRBJ1-5; unclear D gene. The germline V gene has CDR1 SGHTA and CDR2 FQGNSA. The CDR3 loop spans 15 amino acids. V lost 1 base and J 5 bases, leaving 12 bases between the germline ends. The CDR3 nucleotides read TGTGCCAGCAGCTTAGTTATGGCAAATTATCAGCCCCAGCATTTT. Translating gives CASSLVMANYQPQHF.

The chain recombines TRBV7-6 with TRBJ2-1, with TRBD1 identical over 9 bases. The CDR3 contains 17 residues. V lost 5 bases and J lost 5; bases outside the gene matches: 13. The germline V gene has CDR1 SGHVS and CDR2 FNYEAQ. The CDR3, as DNA: TGTGCCAGCAGCCTTAGGCGTCCCGGGACAGGGAACAATGAGCAGTTCTTC. Amino acids: CASSLRRPGTGNNEQFF. The entire variable domain, with the rest obtained from reference TRBV7-6 and TRBJ2-1, is as follows: GAGVSQSPRYKVTKRGQDVALRCDPISGHVSLYWYRQALGQGPEFLTYFNYEAQQDKSGLPNDRFSAERPEGSISTLTIQRTEQRDSAMYRCASSLRRPGTGNNEQFFGPGTRLTVL.

The chain links TRBV11-2 to TRBJ2-5; D is unclear. This CDR3 has 13 amino acids. Trimming shortened V by 0 bases and J by 3 bases, and 5 bases separated the two germline ends. Germline V gene lookup returns CDR1 SGHAT and CDR2 FQNNGV. Here the CDR3 DNA reads TGTGCCAGCAGCTTAGAATGGGAAGAGACCCAGTACTTC. As protein: CASSLEWEETQYF. The whole variable domain, filled in from reference TRBV11-2 and TRBJ2-5, reads EAGVAQSPRYKIIEKRQSVAFWCNPISGHATLYWYQQILGQGPKLLIQFQNNGVVDDSQLPKDRFSAERLKGVDSTLKIQPAKLEDSAVYLCASSLEWEETQYFGPGTRLLVL.

This chain connects TRBV4-1 to TRBJ2-5; D perhaps matches TRBD1 (6 bases). This CDR3 comprises 16 residues. The V gene lost 0 bases and the J gene lost 5 bases, with 16 bases spanning the gap. From germline, CDR1 is MGHRA and CDR2 YSYEKL. CDR3 nucleotides: TGCGCCAGCAGCCAAGAAGATCACAGGGCTAGGGAGACCCAGTACTTC. This codes for CASSQEDHRARETQYF.